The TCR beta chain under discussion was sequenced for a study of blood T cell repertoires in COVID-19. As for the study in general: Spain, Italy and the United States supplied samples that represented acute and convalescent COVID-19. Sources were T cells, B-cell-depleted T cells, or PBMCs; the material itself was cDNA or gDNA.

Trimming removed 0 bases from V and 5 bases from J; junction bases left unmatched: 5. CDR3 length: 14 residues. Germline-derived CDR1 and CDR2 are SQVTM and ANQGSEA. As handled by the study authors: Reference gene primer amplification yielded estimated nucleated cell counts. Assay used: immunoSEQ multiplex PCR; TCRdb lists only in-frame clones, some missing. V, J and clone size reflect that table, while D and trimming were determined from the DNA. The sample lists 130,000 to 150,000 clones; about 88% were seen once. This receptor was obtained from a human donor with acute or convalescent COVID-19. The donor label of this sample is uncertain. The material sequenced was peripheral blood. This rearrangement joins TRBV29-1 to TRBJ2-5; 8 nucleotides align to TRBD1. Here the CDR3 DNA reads TGCAGCGTTGAAGATCGCGACAGGGGTGAGACCCAGTACTTC. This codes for CSVEDRDRGETQYF.